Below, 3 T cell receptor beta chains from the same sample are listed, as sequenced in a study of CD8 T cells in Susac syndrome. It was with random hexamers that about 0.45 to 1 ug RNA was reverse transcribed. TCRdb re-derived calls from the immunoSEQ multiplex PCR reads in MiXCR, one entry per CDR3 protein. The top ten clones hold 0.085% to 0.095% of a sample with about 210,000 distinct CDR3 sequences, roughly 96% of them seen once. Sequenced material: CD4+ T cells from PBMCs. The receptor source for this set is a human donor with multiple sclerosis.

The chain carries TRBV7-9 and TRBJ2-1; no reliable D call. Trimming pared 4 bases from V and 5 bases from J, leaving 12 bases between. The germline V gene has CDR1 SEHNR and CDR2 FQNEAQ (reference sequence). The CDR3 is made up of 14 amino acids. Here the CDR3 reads CASSSWTENNEQFF. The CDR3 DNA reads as TGTGCCAGCAGCTCATGGACGGAGAACAATGAGCAGTTCTTC.

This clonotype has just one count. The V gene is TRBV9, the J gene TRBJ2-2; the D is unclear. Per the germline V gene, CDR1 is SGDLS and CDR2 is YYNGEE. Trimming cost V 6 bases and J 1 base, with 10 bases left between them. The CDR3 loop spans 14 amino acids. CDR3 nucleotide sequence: TGTGCCAGCACCGGGCGAGGGAACACCGGGGAGCTGTTTTTT. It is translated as CASTGRGNTGELFF.

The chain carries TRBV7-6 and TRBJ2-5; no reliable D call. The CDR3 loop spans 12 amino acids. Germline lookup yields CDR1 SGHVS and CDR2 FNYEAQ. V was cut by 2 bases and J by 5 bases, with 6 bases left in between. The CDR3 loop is CASSLTDETQYF. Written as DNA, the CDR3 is TGTGCCAGCAGCTTAACTGACGAGACCCAGTACTTC.